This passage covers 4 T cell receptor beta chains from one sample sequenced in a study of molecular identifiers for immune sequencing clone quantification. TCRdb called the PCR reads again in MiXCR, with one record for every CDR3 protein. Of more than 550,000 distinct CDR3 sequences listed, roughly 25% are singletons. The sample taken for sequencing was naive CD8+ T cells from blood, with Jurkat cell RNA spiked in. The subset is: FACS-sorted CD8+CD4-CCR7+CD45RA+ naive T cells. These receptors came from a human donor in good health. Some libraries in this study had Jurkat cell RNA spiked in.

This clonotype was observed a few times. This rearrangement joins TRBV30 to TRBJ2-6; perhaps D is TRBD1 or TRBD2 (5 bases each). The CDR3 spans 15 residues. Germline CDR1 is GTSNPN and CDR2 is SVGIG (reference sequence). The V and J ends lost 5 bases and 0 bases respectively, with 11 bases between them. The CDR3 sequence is CAWLAGTSGANVLTF. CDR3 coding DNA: TGTGCCTGGTTGGCAGGGACCTCTGGGGCCAACGTCCTGACTTTC.

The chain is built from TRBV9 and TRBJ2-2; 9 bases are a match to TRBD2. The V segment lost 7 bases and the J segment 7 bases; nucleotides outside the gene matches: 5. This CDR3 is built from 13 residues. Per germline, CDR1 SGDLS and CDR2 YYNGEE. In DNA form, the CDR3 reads TGTGCCAGCGGAGCGGGAGGAGGCGGGGAGCTGTTTTTT. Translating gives CASGAGGGGELFF.

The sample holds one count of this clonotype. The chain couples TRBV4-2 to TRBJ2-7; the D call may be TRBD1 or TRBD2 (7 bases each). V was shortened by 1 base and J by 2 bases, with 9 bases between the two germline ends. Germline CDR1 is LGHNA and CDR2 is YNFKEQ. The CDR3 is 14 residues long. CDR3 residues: CASSQAGGAYEQYF. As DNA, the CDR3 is TGTGCCAGCAGCCAAGCAGGGGGGGCCTACGAGCAGTACTTC.

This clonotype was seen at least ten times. This CDR3 is CSARDWAGEAYEQYF. The CDR3 DNA is TGCAGTGCTAGAGATTGGGCAGGGGAAGCCTACGAGCAGTACTTC. This chain connects TRBV20-1 to TRBJ2-7, with D perhaps matching TRBD1 (6 bases). Trimming removed 0 bases at V and 2 bases at J, with 14 bases between. Germline lookup yields CDR1 DFQATT and CDR2 SNEGSKA (reference sequence). The CDR3 sequence is 15 residues long.